These 15 T cell receptor beta chains came from one sample sequenced in a study of blood T cells in healthy people across ages. Through a sample-barcoded 5' primer and a J-beta primer mix, a second PCR was run for roughly 6 to 11 cycles. TCRdb reanalysed the 5' RACE reads using MiXCR and keeps one entry per CDR3 protein. The sample has about 1.1 million distinct CDR3 sequences, less than 45% seen once. The sample taken for sequencing was blood. The receptors originated from a man aged 18 to 30 in good health.

This clonotype has a handful of counts. V usage is TRBV6-2 or TRBV6-3 and J usage is TRBJ1-5, with D uncertain. CDR3 length: 14 residues. V lost 7 bases to trimming and J lost 2 bases, with 12 bases between them. Germline V gene sequence: CDR1 MNHEY, CDR2 SVGEGT. The CDR3 is CASTPSHGNQPQHF. As DNA, the CDR3 is TGTGCCAGCACCCCCTCGCATGGCAATCAGCCCCAGCATTTT.

The gene calls are TRBV7-2 and TRBJ2-3, with TRBD2 matching 11 bases. With V trimmed by 5 bases and J by 0 bases, 10 bases remained unmatched. CDR3 length: 18 residues. The germline CDR1 and CDR2 sequences are SGHTA and FQGNSA. Written as DNA, the CDR3 is TGTGCCAGCAGCAAAAGAGCACTAGCGGGGGTTAGCACAGATACGCAGTATTTT. Translating it yields CASSKRALAGVSTDTQYF.

The chain couples TRBV20-1 to TRBJ1-2; no definite D call. V lost 6 bases and J 7 bases, leaving 24 bases between the germline ends. Per the germline V gene, CDR1 is DFQATT and CDR2 is SNEGSKA (reference sequence). The CDR3 runs to 15 residues. CDR3 sequence reads: CSAPLPDGLFSGYTF. CDR3 coding DNA: TGCAGTGCCCCTCTCCCGGACGGACTTTTCTCTGGCTACACCTTC.

In this sample, this clonotype turned up a few times. The chain joins TRBV12-3 or TRBV12-4 to TRBJ1-6; the D is unclear. Trimming removed 2 bases at V and 10 bases at J, with 6 bases between. CDR3 length: 12 residues. The CDR3 DNA is TGTGCCAGCAGTTTAATGGGGTCACCCCTCCACTTT. It encodes CASSLMGSPLHF.

This clonotype was counted between two and nine times. The rearrangement joins TRBV6-2 or TRBV6-3 to TRBJ2-7; possibly TRBD2 for D (5 bases). This CDR3 is 16 amino acids long. V lost 2 bases, J lost 5 bases, and 19 bases lay in between. Germline CDR1 reads MNHEY; CDR2 reads SVGEGT. CDR3 amino acids: CASSYLPLTITDEQYF. DNA for the CDR3: TGTGCCAGCAGTTACCTACCCCTGACTATTACAGACGAGCAGTACTTC.

The V gene is TRBV20-1, the J gene TRBJ1-1; 7 bases map to TRBD1. Unmatched junction bases numbered 3, after V lost 4 bases and J lost 4 bases. The CDR3 runs 12 residues. CDR1 and CDR2 (germline): DFQATT, SNEGSKA (reference sequence). The DNA of the CDR3 is TGCAGTGCTATGCAGGGGGTCACTGAAGCTTTCTTT. Protein product: CSAMQGVTEAFF.

This chain connects TRBV6-5 to TRBJ2-3; D call uncertain. The CDR3 spans 14 residues. Trimming took off 5 bases at V and 2 bases at J, with 11 bases between the two ends. Germline CDR1 is MNHEY and CDR2 is SVGAGI. CDR3 amino acids: CASSRWQNTDTQYF. CDR3 sequence (DNA): TGTGCCAGCAGTCGTTGGCAAAACACAGATACGCAGTATTTT.

Remarks on this clonotype: The junction departs from the called germline gene at one end, perhaps through a read error. The chain carries TRBV20-1 and TRBJ1-5, with D possibly being TRBD1 (6 bases). The CDR3 runs 14 residues. CDR1 DFQATT and CDR2 SNEGSKA come from the germline V gene (reference sequence). CDR3 region: CSAKTGDGVQPQHF. CDR3 sequence (DNA): TGCAGTGCGAAGACAGGCGACGGGGTTCAGCCCCAACATTTT.

The gene calls are TRBV28 and TRBJ2-1; D gene unclear. The J call may be in error: the DNA end matches TRBJ2-7 better. CDR3 length: 13 amino acids. Germline V gives CDR1 MDHEN, CDR2 SYDVKM. CDR3: CASSVRVPSGQYF. The CDR3 nucleotides are TGTGCCAGCAGTGTTCGCGTCCCTTCGGGGCAGTACTTC.

This clonotype was detected only a few times. The chain employs TRBV20-1 and TRBJ2-3; 9 bases map to TRBD1. There are 14 residues in the CDR3. Per germline, CDR1 DFQATT and CDR2 SNEGSKA (reference sequence). The V segment lost 5 bases and the J segment 0 bases; nucleotides outside the gene matches: 3. The CDR3 DNA is TGCAGTGCTCAGGACAGGGGAAGCACAGATACGCAGTATTTT. This gives the protein CSAQDRGSTDTQYF.

The gene calls are TRBV7-2 and TRBJ2-1; 7 bases agree with TRBD2. Trimming cost V 1 base and J 5 bases; bases outside gene matches: 8. Germline-derived CDR1 and CDR2 are SGHTA and FQGNSA. This CDR3 is built from 16 residues. The CDR3 here is CASSLGSAGENNEQFF. In DNA form, the CDR3 reads TGTGCCAGCAGCTTAGGTAGCGCGGGGGAGAACAATGAGCAGTTCTTC.

The chain recombines TRBV4-1 with TRBJ1-5, with a possible D match to TRBD1 (5 bases). Trimming shortened V by 4 bases and J by 1 base, and 11 bases separated the two germline ends. This CDR3 has 15 amino acids. The V gene's germline CDR1 is MGHRA and CDR2 YSYEKL. This CDR3 reads CASSPRVGSNQPQHF. The CDR3 nucleotides are TGCGCCAGCAGCCCCAGGGTAGGGAGCAATCAGCCCCAGCATTTT.

Ten or more counts support this clonotype. V and J are TRBV3-1 and TRBJ2-1; TRBD1 or TRBD2 may be the D gene (7 bases each). This CDR3 contains 13 residues. Germline CDR1 and CDR2: LGHDT and YNNKEL (reference sequence). Between the trimmed V and J ends, which lost 1 base and 9 bases, there was a span of 10 bases. CDR3 sequence reads: CASSQARGGEQFF. The CDR3 region has the DNA TGTGCCAGCAGCCAAGCCAGGGGGGGTGAGCAGTTCTTC.

This clonotype was counted between two and nine times. V gene TRBV12-3 or TRBV12-4 combines with J gene TRBJ2-5, with a tentative D call TRBD2 (6 bases). Trimming shortened V by 5 bases and J by 4 bases, and 14 bases separated the two germline ends. The CDR3 has 14 amino acids. DNA for the CDR3: TGTGCCAGCAGTCCGGGACTGGGGGGAGAGACCCAGTACTTC. Its translation: CASSPGLGGETQYF.

The chain joins TRBV7-2 to TRBJ2-4, with unresolved D. Near its end, the DNA agrees better with TRBJ2-5, so the J call may be wrong. The V gene's germline CDR1 is SGHTA and CDR2 FQGNSA. The CDR3 spans 13 residues. DNA for the CDR3: TGTGCCAGCAGTGGAAACGGGCAAGAGACCCAGTACTTC. Translation: CASSGNGQETQYF.